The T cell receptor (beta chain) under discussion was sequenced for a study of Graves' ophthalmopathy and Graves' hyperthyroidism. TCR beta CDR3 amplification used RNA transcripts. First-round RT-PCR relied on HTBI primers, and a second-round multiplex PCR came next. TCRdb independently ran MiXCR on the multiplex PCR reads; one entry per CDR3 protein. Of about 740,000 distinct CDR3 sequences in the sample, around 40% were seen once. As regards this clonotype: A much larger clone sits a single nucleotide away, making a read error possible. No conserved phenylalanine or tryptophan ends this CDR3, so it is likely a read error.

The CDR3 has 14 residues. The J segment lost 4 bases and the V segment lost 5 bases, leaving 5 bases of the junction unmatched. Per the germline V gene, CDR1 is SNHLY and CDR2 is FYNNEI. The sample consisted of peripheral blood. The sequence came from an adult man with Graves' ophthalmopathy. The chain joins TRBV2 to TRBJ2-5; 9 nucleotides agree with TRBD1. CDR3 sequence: CASSLQGALETQYS. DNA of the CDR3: TGTGCCAGCAGTCTACAGGGGGCGCTAGAGACCCAGTACTCC.